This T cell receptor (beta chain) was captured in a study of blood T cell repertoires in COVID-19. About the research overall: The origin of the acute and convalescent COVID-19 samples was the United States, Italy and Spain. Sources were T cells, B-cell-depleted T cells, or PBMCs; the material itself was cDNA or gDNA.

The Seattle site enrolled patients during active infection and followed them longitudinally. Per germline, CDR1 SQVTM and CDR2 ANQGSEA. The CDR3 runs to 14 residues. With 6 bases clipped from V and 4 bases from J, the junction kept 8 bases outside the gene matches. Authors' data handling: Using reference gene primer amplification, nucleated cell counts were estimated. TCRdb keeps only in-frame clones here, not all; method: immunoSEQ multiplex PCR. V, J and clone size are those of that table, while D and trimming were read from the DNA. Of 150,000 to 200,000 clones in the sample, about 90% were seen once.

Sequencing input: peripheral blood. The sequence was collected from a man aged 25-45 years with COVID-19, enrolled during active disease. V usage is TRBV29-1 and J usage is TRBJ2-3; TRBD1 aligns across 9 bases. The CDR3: CSVIQGARADTQYF. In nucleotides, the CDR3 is TGCAGCGTCATACAGGGGGCGCGGGCAGATACGCAGTATTTT.